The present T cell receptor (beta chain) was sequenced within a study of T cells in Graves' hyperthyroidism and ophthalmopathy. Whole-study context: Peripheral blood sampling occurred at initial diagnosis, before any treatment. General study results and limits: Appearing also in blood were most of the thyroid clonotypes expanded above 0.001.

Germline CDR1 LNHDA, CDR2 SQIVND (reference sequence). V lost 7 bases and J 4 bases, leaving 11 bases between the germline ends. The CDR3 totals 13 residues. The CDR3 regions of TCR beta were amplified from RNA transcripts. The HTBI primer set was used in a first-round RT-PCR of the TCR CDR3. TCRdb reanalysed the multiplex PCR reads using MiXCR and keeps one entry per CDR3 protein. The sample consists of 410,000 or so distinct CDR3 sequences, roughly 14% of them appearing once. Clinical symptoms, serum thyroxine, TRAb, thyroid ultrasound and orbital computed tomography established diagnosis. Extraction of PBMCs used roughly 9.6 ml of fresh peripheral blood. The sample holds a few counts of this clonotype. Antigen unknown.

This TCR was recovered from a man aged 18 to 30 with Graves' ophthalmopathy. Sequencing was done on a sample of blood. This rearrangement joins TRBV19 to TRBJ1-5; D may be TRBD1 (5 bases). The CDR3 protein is CASMEGVNQPQHF. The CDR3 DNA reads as TGTGCCAGTATGGAAGGGGTAAATCAGCCCCAGCATTTT.